This entry concerns a single TCR beta chain. The germline V gene encodes CDR1 MNHEY and CDR2 SMNVEV (reference sequence). The CDR3 is made up of 14 amino acids. The V gene lost 3 bases and the J gene lost 6 bases, with 11 bases spanning the gap. The sample belongs to a study of control samples from healthy donors and cancer patients. The repertoire was sequenced with immunoSEQ multiplex PCR; TCRdb's copy has only in-frame clones and lacks some. The data contain about 160,000 clones, approximately 94% of them singletons. The sequencing input was PBMCs. V usage is TRBV27 and J usage is TRBJ1-4, with D possibly being TRBD1 (6 bases). This receptor was obtained from a man aged 55 to 69 with colorectal cancer. The CDR3 loop is CASSFQGSDEKLFF. CDR3 bases: TGTGCCAGCAGTTTCCAGGGGTCGGATGAAAAACTGTTTTTT.